This passage covers 14 T cell receptor beta chains from one sample sequenced in a study of Graves' ophthalmopathy and Graves' hyperthyroidism. RNA transcripts were the source from which TCR beta CDR3 regions were amplified. RT-PCR was first run with HTBI primers, then multiplex PCR in a second round. TCRdb ran MiXCR on the multiplex PCR reads and lists one entry per CDR3 protein. This sample has hundreds of thousands of distinct CDR3 sequences, with 40% found just once. The material sequenced was peripheral blood. Receptors were obtained from an adult man with Graves' ophthalmopathy.

J is TRBJ1-1 and V is TRBV7-9; tentatively, D is TRBD1 (5 bases). This CDR3 region has 12 residues. Trimming left V 6 bases short and J 3 bases short, with 8 bases between. Germline-derived CDR1 and CDR2 are SEHNR and FQNEAQ (reference sequence). In DNA, the CDR3 is TGTGCCAGCAGGACGGGGGACACTGAAGCTTTCTTT. Translating gives CASRTGDTEAFF.

CDR3 coding DNA: TGCAGCGCTACCCCCGGGGAGCAGTACTTC. Its translation is CSATPGEQYF. V usage is TRBV29-1 and J usage is TRBJ2-7; D call uncertain. With 7 bases removed from V and 7 bases from J, the gap between germline ends came to 11 bases. The length of the CDR3 is 10 residues. Germline V gene lookup returns CDR1 SQVTM and CDR2 ANQGSEA.

The J gene is TRBJ1-5, the V gene TRBV19; D is possibly TRBD1 (5 bases). The CDR3 covers 17 residues. In germline, CDR1 is LNHDA, CDR2 SQIVND (reference sequence). V lost 5 bases and J lost 0, with 17 bases in between. The CDR3 loop is CASSSKSTEISNQPQHF. The DNA for the CDR3 is TGTGCCAGTAGTTCAAAGTCGACAGAGATTAGCAATCAGCCCCAGCATTTT.

Note on this clonotype: The junction differs from germline at one of its ends, possibly a read error. The CDR3 DNA is TGTGCCAGTAATACCCGCGACAGTAGCAATCAGCCCCAGCAATTT. This sequence encodes CASNTRDSSNQPQQF. The chain couples TRBV19 to TRBJ1-5; D is perhaps TRBD1 (5 bases). Germline loops: CDR1 LNHDA, CDR2 SQIVND (reference sequence). The CDR3 has 15 amino acids.

This rearrangement joins TRBV7-2 to TRBJ1-1; D remains ambiguous. Germline V lookup: CDR1 SGHTA, CDR2 FQGNSA. This CDR3 has 16 amino acids. The V and J ends lost 1 base and 0 bases respectively, with 12 bases between them. The CDR3 DNA is TGTGCCAGCAGCTTAGAAGGCGGAGTATTGAACACTGAAGCTTTCTTT. Its translation is CASSLEGGVLNTEAFF. Full variable domain (missing parts from reference TRBV7-2 and TRBJ1-1): GAGVSQSPSNKVTEKGKDVELRCDPISGHTALYWYRQSLGQGLEFLIYFQGNSAPDKSGLPSDRFSAERTGGSVSTLTIQRTQQEDSAVYLCASSLEGGVLNTEAFFGQGTRLTVV.

J is TRBJ2-6 and V is TRBV25-1; D unresolved. The CDR3 has 13 residues. Trimming shortened V by 9 bases and J by 0 bases, and 6 bases separated the two germline ends. Germline CDR1 and CDR2: MGHDK and SYGVNS. CDR3 sequence: CARSSSGANVLTF. The CDR3 DNA reads as TGTGCCAGAAGCAGCTCTGGGGCCAACGTCCTGACTTTC.

There are many counts of this clonotype. This rearrangement joins TRBV29-1 to TRBJ1-2; a possible D gene is TRBD1 (6 bases). The CDR3 contains 12 residues. Germline values: CDR1 SQVTM, CDR2 ANQGSEA. V lost 4 bases, J lost 5 bases, and 11 bases lay in between. CDR3 nucleotide sequence: TGCAGCGTTGTCCGGGACACATATGGCTACACCTTC. It yields the protein CSVVRDTYGYTF.

V usage is TRBV10-3 and J usage is TRBJ2-6, with D possibly TRBD1 on 6 matching bases. Trimming cost V 6 bases and J 2 bases, with 8 bases left between them. The CDR3 covers 14 residues. Germline V lookup: CDR1 ENHRY, CDR2 SYGVKD. As DNA, the CDR3 is TGTGCCATCAGCAAGGGGGCTGGGGCCAACGTCCTGACTTTC. This gives the protein CAISKGAGANVLTF.

Remarks on this clonotype: A read error is possible here, since a much larger clone lies one base away. The CDR3 region is CASSPKQTQHF. The CDR3 DNA sequence: TGTGCCAGCAGCCCGAAACAGACCCAGCACTTC. This chain links TRBV7-4 with TRBJ2-5; D is unclear. This CDR3 contains 11 residues. Germline V CDR1 and CDR2: SGHVT, SQSDAQ.

In DNA form, the CDR3 reads TGTGCCAGCACCGGGACTAGCGGATACCAAGAGACCCAGTACTTC. Translation: CASTGTSGYQETQYF. The V gene is TRBV6-5, the J gene TRBJ2-5; 11 bases match TRBD2. The CDR3 is 15 residues long. Trimming cost V 7 bases and J 0 bases; bases outside gene matches: 4. Germline CDR1 is MNHEY and CDR2 is SVGAGI.

The chain has TRBV11-1 and TRBJ2-6; D is undetermined. CDR3 size: 14 residues. The V gene's germline CDR1 is SGHAT and CDR2 FQDESV (reference sequence). V was shortened by 8 bases and J by 3 bases, with 11 bases between the two germline ends. The CDR3 here is CASSPIGGANVLTF. DNA for the CDR3: TGTGCCAGCTCCCCCATCGGTGGGGCCAACGTCCTGACTTTC.

This rearrangement joins TRBV14 to TRBJ2-3, with a weak D call TRBD2 (5 bases). The CDR3 consists of 13 residues. V gave up 6 bases and J gave up 5 bases, with 12 bases separating them. Germline CDR1 reads SGHDN; CDR2 reads FVKESK. The CDR3, as DNA: TGTGCCAGCAGTATTCTAGCCGGAGATACGCAGTATTTT. Its protein is CASSILAGDTQYF.

Concerning this clonotype: Sequence at one end of the junction differs from germline and may be a read error. This rearrangement joins TRBV12-3 or TRBV12-4 to TRBJ2-7; tentatively, D is TRBD1 (6 bases). The length of the CDR3 is 14 residues. The CDR3 sequence is CAGSMGAGVSEQYF. The DNA for the CDR3 is TGTGCCGGCAGTATGGGTGCAGGGGTCAGCGAGCAGTACTTC.

The CDR3 sequence: CASSLAGTGDNEQFF. The CDR3 DNA reads as TGTGCCAGCAGCTTAGCGGGGACAGGGGACAATGAGCAGTTCTTC. The chain couples TRBV7-9 to TRBJ2-7; 10 bases align to TRBD1. TRBJ2-1 matches the DNA end more closely, so the J call is doubtful. Germline CDR1 is SEHNR and CDR2 is FQNEAQ (reference sequence). There are 15 residues in the CDR3.